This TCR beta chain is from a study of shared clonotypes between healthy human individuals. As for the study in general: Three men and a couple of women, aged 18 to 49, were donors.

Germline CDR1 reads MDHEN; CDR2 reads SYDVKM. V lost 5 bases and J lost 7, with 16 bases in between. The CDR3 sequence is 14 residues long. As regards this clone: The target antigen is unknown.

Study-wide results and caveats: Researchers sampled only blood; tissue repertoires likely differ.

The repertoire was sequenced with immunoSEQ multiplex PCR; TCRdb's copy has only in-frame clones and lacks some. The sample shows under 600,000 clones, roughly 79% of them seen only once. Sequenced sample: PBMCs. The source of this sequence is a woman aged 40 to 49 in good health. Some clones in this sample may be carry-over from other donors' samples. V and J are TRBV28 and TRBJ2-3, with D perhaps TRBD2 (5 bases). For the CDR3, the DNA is TGTGCCAGCAGTACCCCTAGAGGGAGTTATACGCAGTATTTT. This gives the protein CASSTPRGSYTQYF.